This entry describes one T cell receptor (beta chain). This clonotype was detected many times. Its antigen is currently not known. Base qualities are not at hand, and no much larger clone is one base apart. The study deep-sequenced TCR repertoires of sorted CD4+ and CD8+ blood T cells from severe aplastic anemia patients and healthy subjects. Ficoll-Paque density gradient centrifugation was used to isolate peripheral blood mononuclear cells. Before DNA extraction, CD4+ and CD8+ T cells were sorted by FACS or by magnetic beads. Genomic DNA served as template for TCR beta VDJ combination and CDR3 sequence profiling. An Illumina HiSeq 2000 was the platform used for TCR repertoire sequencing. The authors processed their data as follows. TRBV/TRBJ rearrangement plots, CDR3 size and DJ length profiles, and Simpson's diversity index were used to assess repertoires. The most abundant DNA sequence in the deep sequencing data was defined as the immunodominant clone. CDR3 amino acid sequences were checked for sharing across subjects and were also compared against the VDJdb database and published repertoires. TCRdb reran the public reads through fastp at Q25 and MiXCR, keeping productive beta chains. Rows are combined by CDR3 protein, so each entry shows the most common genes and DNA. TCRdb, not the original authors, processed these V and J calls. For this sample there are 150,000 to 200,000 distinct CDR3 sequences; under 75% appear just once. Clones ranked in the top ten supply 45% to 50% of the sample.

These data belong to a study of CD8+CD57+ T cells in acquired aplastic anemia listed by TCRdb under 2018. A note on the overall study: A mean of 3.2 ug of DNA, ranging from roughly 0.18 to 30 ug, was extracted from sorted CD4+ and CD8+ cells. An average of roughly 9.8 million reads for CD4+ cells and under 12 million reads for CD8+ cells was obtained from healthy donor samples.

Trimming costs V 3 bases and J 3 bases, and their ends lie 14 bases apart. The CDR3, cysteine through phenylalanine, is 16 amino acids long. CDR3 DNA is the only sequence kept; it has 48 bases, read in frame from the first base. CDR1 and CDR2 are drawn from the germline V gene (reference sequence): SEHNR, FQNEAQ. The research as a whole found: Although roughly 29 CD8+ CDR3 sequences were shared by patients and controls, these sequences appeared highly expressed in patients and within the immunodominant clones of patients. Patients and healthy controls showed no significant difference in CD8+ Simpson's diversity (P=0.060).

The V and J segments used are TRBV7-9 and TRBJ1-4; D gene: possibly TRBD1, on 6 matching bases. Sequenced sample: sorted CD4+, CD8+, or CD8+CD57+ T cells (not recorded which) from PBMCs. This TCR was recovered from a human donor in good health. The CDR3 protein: CASSLVQGTANEKLFF. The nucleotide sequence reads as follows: TGTGCCAGCAGCTTGGTACAGGGAACGGCTAATGAAAAACTGTTTTTT.